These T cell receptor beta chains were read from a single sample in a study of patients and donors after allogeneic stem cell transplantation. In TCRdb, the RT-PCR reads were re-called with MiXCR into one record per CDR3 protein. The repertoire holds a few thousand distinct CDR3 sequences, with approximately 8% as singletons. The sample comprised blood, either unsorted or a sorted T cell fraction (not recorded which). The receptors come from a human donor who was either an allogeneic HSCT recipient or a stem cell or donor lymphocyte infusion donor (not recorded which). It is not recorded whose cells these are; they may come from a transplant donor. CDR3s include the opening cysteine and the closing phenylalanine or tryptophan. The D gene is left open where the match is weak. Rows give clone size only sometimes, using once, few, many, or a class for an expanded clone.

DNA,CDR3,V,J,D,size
TGTGCCAGCAGTTGGACAGGGGGCAACCGGGAGACCCAGTACTTC,CASSWTGGNRETQYF,TRBV6-5,TRBJ2-5,TRBD1,large
TGTGCCAGCTCGCCAGAAGCACTAGATACGCAGTATTTT,CASSPEALDTQYF,TRBV18,TRBJ2-3,-,-
TGTGCCAGCAGCCCCGACGGGAGGCAATACGAGCAGTACTTC,CASSPDGRQYEQYF,TRBV7-2,TRBJ2-7,TRBD2,medium-sized
TGCAGTGGGGGAAGGAGGAATCAGCCCCAGCATTTT,CSGGRRNQPQHF,TRBV20-1,TRBJ1-5,-,-
TGCAGTGCCCCACGGGGACTAGCGAGACAAAATGAGCAGTTCTTC,CSAPRGLARQNEQFF,TRBV20-1,TRBJ2-1,TRBD2,-
TGTGCCAGCAGCTCCCGGGACAGCGGCGATTCGGAGCAGTTCTTC,CASSSRDSGDSEQFF,TRBV7-3,TRBJ2-1,TRBD1,medium-sized
TGTGCCACCCGAAAGTTCGGGGTAGCGGGAGTGAGAGGGGCCAACGTCCTGACTTTC,CATRKFGVAGVRGANVLTF,TRBV6-2/TRBV6-3,TRBJ2-6,TRBD2,-
TGTGCCAGCTTACTGAACAGAAACTCCTACGAGCAGTACTTC,CASLLNRNSYEQYF,TRBV2,TRBJ2-7,-,-
TGTGCCAGCAGCCTAAGACAGGCGGGCGATGGCTACACCTTC,CASSLRQAGDGYTF,TRBV7-9,TRBJ1-2,-,-
TGTGCCAGCAGCCGGGACCGACGCTATGGAAAAACCATATATTTT,CASSRDRRYGKTIYF,TRBV7-3,TRBJ1-3,-,-
TGTGCCAGCAGCGGGATAGCGGGAGTCGGCGAGCAGTACTTC,CASSGIAGVGEQYF,TRBV7-3,TRBJ2-7,TRBD2,-
TGCAGCGTTGAAGATGGTGGTGAGCCCCAGCATTTT,CSVEDGGEPQHF,TRBV29-1,TRBJ1-5,-,medium-sized
TGTGCCAGCTCACCGGGACTAGAAGAGACCCAGTACTTC,CASSPGLEETQYF,TRBV18,TRBJ2-5,TRBD2,medium-sized
TGCGCCAGCAGCCGAATCCGACTAGATCACACAGATACGCAGTATTTT,CASSRIRLDHTDTQYF,TRBV5-1,TRBJ2-3,-,few
TGTGCCAGCAGCCCGAAGAAGCCAGCGGGAGCTGGGGAGCAGTTCTTC,CASSPKKPAGAGEQFF,TRBV14,TRBJ2-1,TRBD2,large
TGCGCCAGCAGCTTGAGGGCGGGAGGGGATTATGAGCAGTACTTC,CASSLRAGGDYEQYF,TRBV5-1,TRBJ2-7,TRBD2,-
TGTGCCAGCAGCACAACAGGGGGGGCAAACTATGGCTACACCTTC,CASSTTGGANYGYTF,TRBV7-2,TRBJ1-2,TRBD1,few
TGTGCCAGCAGTGAGGTGAACAGGGGTGGGCGCATTCAGTACTTC,CASSEVNRGGRIQYF,TRBV2,TRBJ2-4,TRBD1,medium-sized
TGCAGCGTTGACGTGGGGAGACCCGCCAACTATGGCTACACCTTC,CSVDVGRPANYGYTF,TRBV29-1,TRBJ1-2,-,medium-sized
TGTGCCAGCAGCTTAGTTGGCGGACTACCCCGTTTC,CASSLVGGLPRF,TRBV11-3,TRBJ2-1,-,few
TGTGCCAGCAGCTGGGATGGGGGCCCCTACGAGCAGTACTTC,CASSWDGGPYEQYF,TRBV12-3/TRBV12-4,TRBJ2-7,-,-
TGTGCCAGCAGCTTAACGTCGGCTAGTGCTACAGATACGCAGTATTTT,CASSLTSASATDTQYF,TRBV7-3,TRBJ2-3,-,large
TGCAGTGCTAGAGTAGTTAGCGGGTCAGGGGATGAGCAGTTCTTC,CSARVVSGSGDEQFF,TRBV20-1,TRBJ2-1,-,medium-sized
TGTGCCAGCAGTGGACTAGCGGACTACGAGCAGTACTTC,CASSGLADYEQYF,TRBV6-6,TRBJ2-7,TRBD2,-
TGCAGCGTGGCCCAGGGGTATTTT,CSVAQGYF,TRBV29-1,TRBJ2-3,-,-
TGTGCCAGCAGGGGAGCGGGGATTACGCAGTATTTT,CASRGAGITQYF,TRBV12-3/TRBV12-4,TRBJ2-3,TRBD2,-
TGCACCAGAATAGCGGGAGAGGCCTACAATGAGCAGTTCTTC,CTRIAGEAYNEQFF,TRBV1,TRBJ2-1,-,medium-sized
TGCAGCGTCGAGGGGACAGGTCGCGTCTACACCTTC,CSVEGTGRVYTF,TRBV29-1,TRBJ1-2,TRBD1,medium-sized
TGTGCCAGCAGCGCTCAGGGACTAGCGGGATACACCGGGGAGCTGTTTTTT,CASSAQGLAGYTGELFF,TRBV9,TRBJ2-2,TRBD2,medium-sized
TGTGCCAGCAAGGCGACGATCTACGAGCAGTACTTC,CASKATIYEQYF,TRBV2,TRBJ2-7,-,few